This TCR beta chain originates from a study of blood T cell repertoires in COVID-19 (TCRdb year 2020). As for the study more broadly: Collaborator samples came from the United States, Italy and Spain and covered acute and convalescent phases of COVID-19. The material from the prospective study consisted of cDNA or gDNA derived from T cells, B-cell-depleted T cells, or PBMCs. Subjects who had been exposed to COVID-19, were actively infected with it, or had recovered from it provided the deeply sampled blood TCRbeta repertoires that made up the dataset. A freely available public database, intended as a resource for researchers studying the immune response to SARS-CoV-2, is where the repertoires were released. Samples came from the ongoing ImmuneRACE study (first 160 participants) plus 1,254 subjects from 6 global collaborators. Sample metadata almost always included a de-identified subject ID, COVID-19 status, age in years and sex. Where available, HLA class I and class II types were taken from metadata supplied by the sample provider and were not determined by assay-based typing. Study-level results and caveats: Clinical and demographic metadata were provided uncurated, with the amount varying by source and participant.

Whole blood was collected in K2EDTA tubes by collaborating institutions according to the institutions' own protocols. Collaborator samples were shipped for TCRbeta analysis as frozen whole blood, isolated PBMCs, or DNA extracted from either sample type. To note about this clone: No antigen is known for it. Nothing much larger sits one base from this clone, and base qualities are not available.

TCRbeta CDR3 regions were amplified from genomic DNA by means of the immunoSEQ Assay, a bias-controlled multiplex PCR. The paper's processing steps were these. Within the assay, amplification of reference gene primers was used to estimate how many nucleated cells each sample contained. To quantify the absolute abundance of each unique TCRbeta CDR3 rearrangement, sequence reads were collapsed and filtered. For each sample, productive Simpson clonality was calculated as the square root of Simpson's diversity index over productive rearrangements. In TCRdb, the immuneACCESS table is reduced to in-frame sequences with V and J assigned. These tables do not hold every clone; where another copy was compared, an unresolved V gene accounts for under half, and the others remain unexplained. V, J and clone size are those of that table, while D and trimming were read from the DNA. This sample gives 200,000 or so clones in total; 86% of them show up just once. Roughly 4.2% of the sample belongs to the ten largest clones.

The CDR3 sequence holds 13 residues, the cysteine and phenylalanine included. The sequence is cut down to CDR3 DNA, 39 bases in frame from base 1. Relative to germline, V is 6 bases shorter and J is 4 bases shorter, with 12 bases between their ends. CDR1 and CDR2 are drawn from the germline V gene: SGHDN, FVKESK. This sequence originates from a man between 45 and 60 years old with acute or convalescent COVID-19. The sample taken for sequencing was peripheral blood. Recombination connected TRBV14 to TRBJ2-5, with a tentative D gene TRBD2 over 7 matching bases. Read as DNA, the sequence is TGTGCCAGCAGGCAGGGGAGGGCAGAGACCCAGTACTTC. The translation is CASRQGRAETQYF. The variable domain in full, with residues beyond the CDR3 obtained from the reference TRBV14 and TRBJ2-5 genes, is EAGVTQFPSHSVIEKGQTVTLRCDPISGHDNLYWYRRVMGKEIKFLLHFVKESKQDESGMPNNRFLAERTGGTYSTLKVQPAELEDSGVYFCASRQGRAETQYFGPGTRLLVL.